This TCR beta chain is drawn from a study of cytomegalovirus exposure and HLA in healthy donors. About the research overall: Among 398 genotyped donors, approximately 80% fell in the Caucasian-associated ancestry cluster. Study observations and caveats: Further analysis, carried out later, found HLA-associated TCR beta chains more clonally expanded than equally common other chains. TCR beta V- and J-gene trimming was later associated with a missense DCLRE1C variant. With high specificity and sensitivity, the classifier reportedly diagnosed cytomegalovirus status.

Germline V gene sequence: CDR1 SGHDT, CDR2 YYEEEE. Trimming stripped 0 bases from V and 5 bases from J, with 7 bases between. This CDR3 is built from 13 residues. The PCR was carried out with 60 Vbeta primers and 13 Jbeta primers. Data came from immunoSEQ multiplex PCR; TCRdb stores just in-frame clones and leaves some out. The sample records about 55,000 clones, about 82% being singletons. As concerns this clone: Its antigen is unknown.

Material for sequencing was PBMCs. J is TRBJ2-3 and V is TRBV5-6; D is perhaps TRBD2 (6 bases). The origin of this receptor is a man younger than 45 in good health and CMV-seronegative. CDR3 bases: TGTGCCAGCAGCTTGGGCGGGGTAGATACGCAGTATTTT. This codes for CASSLGGVDTQYF. Variable domain in full (rest from reference TRBV5-6 and TRBJ2-3): DAGVTQSPTHLIKTRGQQVTLRCSPKSGHDTVSWYQQALGQGPQFIFQYYEEEERQRGNFPDRFSGHQFPNYSSELNVNALLLGDSALYLCASSLGGVDTQYFGPGTRLTVL.